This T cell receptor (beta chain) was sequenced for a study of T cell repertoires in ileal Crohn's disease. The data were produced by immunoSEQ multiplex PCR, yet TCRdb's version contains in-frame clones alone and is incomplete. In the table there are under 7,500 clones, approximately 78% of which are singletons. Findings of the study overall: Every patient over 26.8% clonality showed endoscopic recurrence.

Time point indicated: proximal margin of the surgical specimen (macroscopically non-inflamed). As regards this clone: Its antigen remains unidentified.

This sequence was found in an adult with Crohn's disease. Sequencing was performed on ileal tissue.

The CDR3 DNA sequence: TGTGCCAGCTCACGGTTATGGGGGGCAGATACTGAAGCTTTCTTT. Its translation is CASSRLWGADTEAFF. The rearrangement uses TRBV18 and TRBJ1-1, with D tentatively TRBD1 (6 bases). There are 15 residues in the CDR3. V was clipped by 4 bases and J by 5 bases, with 17 bases between them. Germline V gene sequence: CDR1 KGHSH, CDR2 LQKENI.